Listed here is a single TCR beta chain. The data were produced by immunoSEQ multiplex PCR, yet TCRdb's version contains in-frame clones alone and is incomplete. Here the sample spans around 94,000 clones, 92% being singletons. It was autoimmune disease history or systemic immunosuppression that excluded patients. CDR1 is MNHEY and CDR2 is SMNVEV in the germline V gene (reference sequence). Trimming pared 3 bases from V and 4 bases from J, leaving 9 bases between. This CDR3 has 13 amino acids. The data belong to a study of OX40 agonist ivuxolimab in advanced cancers. Across the study: Ivuxolimab is an agonistic anti-OX40 (CD134) antibody, and patients were treated with it.

The source material was CD4+ or CD8+ T cells sorted from blood, sampled in a trial of the OX40 agonist ivuxolimab. The TCR originated in an adult with an advanced solid tumor such as melanoma, head and neck, liver or kidney cancer. The V gene is TRBV27, the J gene TRBJ1-1, with D maybe TRBD1 (5 bases). CDR3 coding DNA: TGTGCCAGCAGTTTGAGAGGGACCACTGAAGCTTTCTTT. It yields the protein CASSLRGTTEAFF.